The rows below give T cell receptor beta chains drawn from one sample of a study of T cells in Graves' hyperthyroidism and ophthalmopathy. TCRdb called the multiplex PCR reads again in MiXCR, with one record for every CDR3 protein. Of about 620,000 distinct CDR3 sequences in the sample, 15% to 20% are singletons; the top ten hold 3.8%. The material sequenced was blood. The receptors originated from a woman aged 25-40 years with Graves' hyperthyroidism. The CDR3 runs from the conserved cysteine through the conserved F or W. A clone size is listed for some rows: how often the clone was seen (once, few, many), or a class if it is expanded.

>TRBV5-6|TRBJ2-3|-
CASSPGLAAGTDTQYF
>TRBV12-3/TRBV12-4|TRBJ2-2|few
CASSLGLAGGTGELFF
>TRBV7-2|TRBJ1-1|-
CASSPDPAGAEAFF
>TRBV6-2/TRBV6-3|TRBJ2-1|-
CASSWGWGNNEQFF
>TRBV5-1|TRBJ2-1|many
CASSLVGGNNEQFF
>TRBV6-5|TRBJ1-1|once
CAGSFNLNEAAFF
>TRBV19|TRBJ1-5|many
CASNRVNQPQHF
>TRBV20-1|TRBJ2-7|-
CSARDSGTGYIEQYF
>TRBV18|TRBJ1-1|many
CASSETERTEAFF
>TRBV28|TRBJ2-1|many
CASLGFGQASYNEQFF
>TRBV13|TRBJ2-1|many
CASSSRLVRYNEQFF
>TRBV20-1|TRBJ1-3|-
CSASPGTSLSGNTIYF
>TRBV12-3/TRBV12-4|TRBJ2-2|-
CASSFGPLRVPGELFF
>TRBV19|TRBJ1-5|few
CASRPPLVNQPQHF
>TRBV28|TRBJ2-5|many
CASRETGEGTQYF
>TRBV7-2|TRBJ2-6|-
CASSSPGGGANVLTF
>TRBV3-1|TRBJ2-1|-
CASSLLTGSNEQFF
>TRBV6-5|TRBJ2-6|few
CASSYGAGRFSGANVLTF
>TRBV18|TRBJ1-2|few
CASAGQGGRNYGYTF
>TRBV19|TRBJ2-7|-
CASSMLTGGLNEQYF